The 4 T cell receptor beta chains given below trace back to one sample, sequenced in a study of ipilimumab plus nivolumab after autologous stem cell transplantation. The method was immunoSEQ multiplex PCR; TCRdb's version includes in-frame clones alone and lacks a portion of them. The sample has 15,000 to 20,000 clones; 80% to 85% are singletons. This specimen was PBMCs, taken in a trial of ipilimumab plus nivolumab as post-transplant consolidation. The receptor source for this set is a male donor with diffuse large B-cell lymphoma.

This chain links TRBV28 with TRBJ2-3, with 10 bases fitting TRBD2. The V and J ends lost 7 bases and 1 base, in that order; junction bases with no gene match: 11. The V gene's germline CDR1 is MDHEN and CDR2 SYDVKM. This CDR3 is 17 amino acids long. CDR3 in DNA: TGTGCCAGCACTCGACCCTACCTAGCGGGGGGCACAGATACGCAGTATTTT. It encodes CASTRPYLAGGTDTQYF.

This clone appeared once. The V and J genes are TRBV25-1 and TRBJ2-3; D not certain. Trimming took 1 base from V and 2 from J, leaving 13 bases between them. The CDR3 sequence is 16 residues long. The germline V gene has CDR1 MGHDK and CDR2 SYGVNS. CDR3 residues: CASSESVGTFTDTQYF. DNA of the CDR3: TGTGCCAGCAGTGAATCTGTGGGTACCTTCACAGATACGCAGTATTTT.

The chain couples TRBV28 to TRBJ2-3; tentatively, D is TRBD1 (5 bases). Germline loops: CDR1 MDHEN, CDR2 SYDVKM. This CDR3 has 18 amino acids. V was clipped by 3 bases and J by 2 bases, with 21 bases between them. As DNA, the CDR3 is TGTGCCAGCAGTTTTCCCGACAGATCCCTCACACACACAGATACGCAGTATTTT. Translated: CASSFPDRSLTHTDTQYF.

The rearrangement uses TRBV7-2 and TRBJ2-4, with D tentatively TRBD2 (7 bases). V lost 1 base, J lost 7 bases, and 20 bases lay in between. Germline V gene sequence: CDR1 SGHTA, CDR2 FQGNSA. The CDR3 has 17 residues. CDR3 amino acids: CASSLDGGLGIRNIQYF. DNA for the CDR3: TGTGCCAGCAGCTTAGACGGGGGGCTGGGGATTAGGAACATTCAGTACTTC.